The present entry profiles one T cell receptor beta chain with its context. What antigen it recognizes has not been identified. The sample holds no much larger clone one base away, and base qualities are not on file. This sample was taken from a study of blood T cell repertoires in COVID-19 (TCRdb year 2020). Context from the whole study: Samples from collaborators originated in the United States, Italy and Spain and spanned both the acute and convalescent phases of COVID-19. The material from the prospective study consisted of cDNA or gDNA derived from T cells, B-cell-depleted T cells, or PBMCs. Deeply sampled blood TCRbeta repertoires from subjects exposed to, actively infected with, or recovered from COVID-19 were included in the dataset. The repertoires were made available in a free public database intended to serve as a resource for research on the immune response to SARS-CoV-2. The samples were drawn from the first 160 participants of the ongoing ImmuneRACE study and from about 1,200 subjects provided by 6 global collaborators. A de-identified subject ID, COVID-19 status, age in years and sex were almost always included in the sample metadata. Where available, HLA class I and class II types were obtained from metadata supplied by the sample provider rather than from assay-based typing.

TCRbeta CDR3 regions were amplified from genomic DNA by means of the immunoSEQ Assay, a bias-controlled multiplex PCR. On the authors' methods: The number of nucleated cells in each sample was estimated from the amplification of reference gene primers within the assay. To quantify the absolute abundance of each unique TCRbeta CDR3 rearrangement, sequence reads were collapsed and filtered. Productive Simpson clonality was computed per sample as the square root of Simpson's diversity index over productive rearrangements. TCRdb provides this immuneACCESS table in a form limited to in-frame rearrangements. Some clones are lacking; in checked studies, under half of them reflect an unresolved V gene, and why the rest are absent is not known. V and J calls and clone size are given by that table; D and trimming were obtained from the DNA. The sample yields some 140,000 clones; about 89% were counted once. The ten largest clones capture less than 0.6% of the sample.

As encoded in the germline V gene, CDR1 is LGHNA while CDR2 is YNFKEQ. The CDR3 starts with the cysteine, ends with the phenylalanine, and has 16 residues. Of the read, only the CDR3 DNA is kept; its 48 bases are in frame from base 1. From V the trimming removes 0 bases and from J it removes 5 bases, while the gene matches leave 7 bases of the junction unaccounted for. Whole blood was collected in K2EDTA tubes by collaborating institutions according to the institutions' own protocols. For TCRbeta analysis, collaborator samples were shipped as frozen whole blood, as isolated PBMCs, or as DNA extracted from either sample type. Broader findings and caveats from the paper: Clinical and demographic metadata were provided uncurated, with the amount varying by source and participant.

The source material was peripheral blood. The clonotype originates from a man over 45 with acute or convalescent COVID-19. Recombination connected TRBV4-2 to TRBJ2-5, and 9 bases in between align with TRBD2. In nucleotide form, the sequence is TGTGCCAGCAGCCAAGATAGAGCGGGAGGAAGTGAGACCCAGTACTTC. Translation gives CASSQDRAGGSETQYF.